Sequencing of this T cell receptor beta chain was carried out in a study of blood T cells in healthy people across ages. Study-wide points: Nothing was known about donor CMV status, and this possibly confounded expanded clonotype changes. Older individuals had lower TCR beta diversity per million T cells (the decline was roughly linear). Researchers judged that diversity estimates from one million T cells fell short of true values.

Drawing of peripheral blood yielded roughly 9.3 milliliters from each donor. Comment on this clonotype: Antigen: not known.

Sample-barcoded 5' priming and a J-beta primer mix drove a second PCR of roughly 6 to 12 cycles. One entry per CDR3 protein results from TCRdb running MiXCR on the 5' RACE reads. The sample yields about a million distinct CDR3 sequences, about 51% seen once. The CDR3 is made up of 15 amino acids. This sequence originates from a woman aged 60-70 years in good health. The sequenced material came from blood. The V call is TRBV12-3 or TRBV12-4, the J call TRBJ2-5; 7 bases align to TRBD2. Gene TRBJ2-1 matches the end of the DNA better, so the J call may be wrong. In DNA, the CDR3 is TGTGCCAGCAGCCCACGCAATGCGGGAGCGGAGACCCAGTTCTTC. This codes for CASSPRNAGAETQFF.